This T cell receptor beta chain was identified in a study of blood T cell repertoires in COVID-19. The overall study: In each case, the material was cDNA or gDNA derived from T cells, B-cell-depleted T cells, or PBMCs.

This CDR3 comprises 13 residues. CDR1 MRHNA and CDR2 SNTAGT come from the germline V gene. The V segment lost 11 bases and the J segment 15 bases; nucleotides outside the gene matches: 19. Authors' data handling: Nucleated cell number was recorded as an estimate derived from reference gene primer amplification. Here immunoSEQ multiplex PCR was the method, and the copy in TCRdb shows in-frame clones only, minus some. The V and J calls and the clone size are those of that table, but D and trimming were determined from the DNA. The table lists 200,000 to 250,000 clones, 80% to 90% of them singletons. This clone is a singleton in its sample. Seattle patients were enrolled during active infection and followed longitudinally.

The TCR sequence derives from a man in his thirties or forties with COVID-19, enrolled during active disease. The chain uses TRBV6-4 and TRBJ2-1; 7 nucleotides align to TRBD2. Sequencing used peripheral blood. In nucleotides, the CDR3 is TGTGCCCCGACGCGGCGGGAGATGACCTCCCTGTTCTTC. The encoded protein is CAPTRREMTSLFF.